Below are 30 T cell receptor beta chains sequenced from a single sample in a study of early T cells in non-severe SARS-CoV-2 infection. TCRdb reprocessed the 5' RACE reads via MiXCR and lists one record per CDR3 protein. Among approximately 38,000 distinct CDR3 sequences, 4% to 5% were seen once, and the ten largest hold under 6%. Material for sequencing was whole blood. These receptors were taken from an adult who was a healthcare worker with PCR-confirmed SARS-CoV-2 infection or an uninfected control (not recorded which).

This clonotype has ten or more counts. CDR3 sequence reads: CASSYFNSGGTYNEQFF. CDR3 bases: TGTGCCAGCAGTTACTTTAATAGCGGGGGAACCTACAATGAGCAGTTCTTC. V usage is TRBV6-2 or TRBV6-3 and J usage is TRBJ2-1; 9 positions match TRBD2. Germline V lookup: CDR1 MNHEY, CDR2 SVGEGT. Trimming cost V 1 base and J 2 bases; bases outside gene matches: 6. The CDR3 is 17 amino acids.

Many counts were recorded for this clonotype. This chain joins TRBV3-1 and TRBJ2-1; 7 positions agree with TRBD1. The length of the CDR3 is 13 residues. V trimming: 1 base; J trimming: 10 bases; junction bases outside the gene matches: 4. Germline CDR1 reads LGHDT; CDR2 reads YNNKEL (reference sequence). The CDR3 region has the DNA TGTGCCAGCAGCCAAGTCACGACAGGGGAGCAGTTCTTC. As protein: CASSQVTTGEQFF.

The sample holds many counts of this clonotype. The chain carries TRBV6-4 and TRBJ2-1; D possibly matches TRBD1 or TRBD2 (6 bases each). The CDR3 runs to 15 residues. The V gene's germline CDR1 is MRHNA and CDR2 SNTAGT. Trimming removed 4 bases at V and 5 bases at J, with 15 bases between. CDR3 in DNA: TGTGCCAGCAGTGGAAGGGGGGTCGGGAACAATGAGCAGTTCTTC. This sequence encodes CASSGRGVGNNEQFF.

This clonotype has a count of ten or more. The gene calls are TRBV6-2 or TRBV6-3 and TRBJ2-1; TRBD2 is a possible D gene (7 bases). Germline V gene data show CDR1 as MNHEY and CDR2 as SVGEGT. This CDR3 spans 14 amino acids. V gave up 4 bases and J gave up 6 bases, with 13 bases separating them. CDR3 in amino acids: CASSWGGAGNEQFF. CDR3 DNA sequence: TGTGCCAGCAGTTGGGGGGGGGCAGGCAATGAGCAGTTCTTC.

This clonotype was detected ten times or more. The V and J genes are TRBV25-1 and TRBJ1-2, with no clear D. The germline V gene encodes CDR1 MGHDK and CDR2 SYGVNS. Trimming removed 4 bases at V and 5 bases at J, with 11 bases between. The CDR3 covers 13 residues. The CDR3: CASSGIGRYGYTF. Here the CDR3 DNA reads TGTGCCAGCAGTGGAATTGGTCGGTATGGCTACACCTTC.

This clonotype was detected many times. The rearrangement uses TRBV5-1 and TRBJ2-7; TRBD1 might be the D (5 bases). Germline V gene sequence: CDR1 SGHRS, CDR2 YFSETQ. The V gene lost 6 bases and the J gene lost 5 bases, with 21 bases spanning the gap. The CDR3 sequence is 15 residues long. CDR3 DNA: TGCGCCAGCACCGAACTCGACAGCAATACCCACGAGCAGTACTTC. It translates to CASTELDSNTHEQYF.

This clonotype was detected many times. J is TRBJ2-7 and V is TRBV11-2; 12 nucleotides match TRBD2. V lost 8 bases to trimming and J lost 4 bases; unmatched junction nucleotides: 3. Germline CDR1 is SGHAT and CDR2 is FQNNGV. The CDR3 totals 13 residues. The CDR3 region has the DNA TGTGCCAGCGTACTAGCGGGAGGTTACGAGCAGTACTTC. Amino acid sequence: CASVLAGGYEQYF.

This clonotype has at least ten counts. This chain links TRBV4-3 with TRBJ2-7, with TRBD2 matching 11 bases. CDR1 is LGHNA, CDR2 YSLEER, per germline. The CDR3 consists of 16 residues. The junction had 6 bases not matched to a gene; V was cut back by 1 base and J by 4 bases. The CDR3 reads CASSQGSGGATYEQYF. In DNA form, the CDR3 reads TGCGCCAGCAGCCAAGGTAGCGGGGGGGCCACTTACGAGCAGTACTTC.

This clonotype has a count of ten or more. CDR3 protein: CASSLVRWEQYF. Here the CDR3 DNA reads TGTGCCAGCAGCCTGGTTCGTTGGGAGCAGTACTTC. The genes are TRBV14 and TRBJ2-7; D unresolved. V shed 4 bases and J shed 7 bases, with 11 bases lying between them. The germline gives CDR1 SGHDN, CDR2 FVKESK. The CDR3 sequence is 12 residues long. The full variable domain, its missing parts supplied by reference TRBV14 and TRBJ2-7, is EAGVTQFPSHSVIEKGQTVTLRCDPISGHDNLYWYRRVMGKEIKFLLHFVKESKQDESGMPNNRFLAERTGGTYSTLKVQPAELEDSGVYFCASSLVRWEQYFGPGTRLTVT.

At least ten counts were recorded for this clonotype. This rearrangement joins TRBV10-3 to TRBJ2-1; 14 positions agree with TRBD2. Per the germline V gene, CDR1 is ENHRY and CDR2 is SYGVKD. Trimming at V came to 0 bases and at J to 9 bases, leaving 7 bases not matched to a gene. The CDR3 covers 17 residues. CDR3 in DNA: TGTGCCATCAGTGAGTCGACGGGACTAGCGGGAGATTCTGAGCAGTTCTTC. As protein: CAISESTGLAGDSEQFF.

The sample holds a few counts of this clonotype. In DNA form, the CDR3 reads TGTGCCAGCAGCTTTCTCCGGGCGCAGGTCCAAGAGACCCAGTACTTC. It is translated as CASSFLRAQVQETQYF. The chain carries TRBV11-2 and TRBJ2-5, with D unclear. Per the germline V gene, CDR1 is SGHAT and CDR2 is FQNNGV. V lost 3 bases, J lost 1 base, and 15 bases lay in between. This CDR3 comprises 16 residues. The full variable domain, with the rest looked up from reference TRBV11-2 and TRBJ2-5, is EAGVAQSPRYKIIEKRQSVAFWCNPISGHATLYWYQQILGQGPKLLIQFQNNGVVDDSQLPKDRFSAERLKGVDSTLKIQPAKLEDSAVYLCASSFLRAQVQETQYFGPGTRLLVL.

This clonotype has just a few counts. The chain's CDR3 is CASSDLPTGGRSPLHF. CDR3 nucleotides: TGTGCCAGCAGTGACCTACCGACAGGGGGGCGTTCACCCCTCCACTTT. This chain uses TRBV2 with TRBJ1-6; TRBD1 matches at 9 bases. Germline V gene lookup returns CDR1 SNHLY and CDR2 FYNNEI. V shed 3 bases and J 9 bases; nucleotides not matched to a gene: 9. The CDR3 sequence is 16 residues long.

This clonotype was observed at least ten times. The CDR3 loop reads CASSLGPTDTQYF. DNA of the CDR3: TGTGCCAGCAGCTTAGGGCCAACAGATACGCAGTATTTT. The gene calls are TRBV7-9 and TRBJ2-3, with D unclear. Germline V gene lookup returns CDR1 SEHNR and CDR2 FQNEAQ (reference sequence). The CDR3 totals 13 residues. The ends were cut back, 1 base at V and 3 bases at J, with 5 bases in the middle.

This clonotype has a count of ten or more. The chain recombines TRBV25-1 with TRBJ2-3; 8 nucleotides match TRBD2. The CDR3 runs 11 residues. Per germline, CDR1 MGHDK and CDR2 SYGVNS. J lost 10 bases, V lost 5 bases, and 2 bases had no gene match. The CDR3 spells CASSSGGAQYF. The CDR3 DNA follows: TGTGCCAGCAGTTCCGGGGGGGCGCAGTATTTT.

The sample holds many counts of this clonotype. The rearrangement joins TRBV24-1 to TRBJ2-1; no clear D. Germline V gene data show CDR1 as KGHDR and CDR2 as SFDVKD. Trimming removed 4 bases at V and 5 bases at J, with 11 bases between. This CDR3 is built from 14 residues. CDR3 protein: CATSELGSHNEQFF. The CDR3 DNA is TGTGCCACCAGTGAGTTGGGAAGTCACAATGAGCAGTTCTTC.

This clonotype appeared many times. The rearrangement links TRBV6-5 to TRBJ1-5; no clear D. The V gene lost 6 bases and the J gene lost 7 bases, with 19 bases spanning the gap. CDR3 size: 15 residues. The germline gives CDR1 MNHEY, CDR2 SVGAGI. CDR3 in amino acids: CASRLSGSLGQPQHF. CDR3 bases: TGTGCCAGCAGACTATCCGGGTCCTTGGGGCAGCCCCAGCATTTT.

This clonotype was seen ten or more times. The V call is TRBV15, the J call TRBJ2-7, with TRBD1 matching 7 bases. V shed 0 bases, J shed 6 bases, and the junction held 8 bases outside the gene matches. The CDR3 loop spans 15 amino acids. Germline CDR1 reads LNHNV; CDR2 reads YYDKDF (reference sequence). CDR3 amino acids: CATSRDTNRGGEQYF. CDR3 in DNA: TGTGCCACCAGCAGAGATACAAACAGGGGTGGCGAGCAGTACTTC.

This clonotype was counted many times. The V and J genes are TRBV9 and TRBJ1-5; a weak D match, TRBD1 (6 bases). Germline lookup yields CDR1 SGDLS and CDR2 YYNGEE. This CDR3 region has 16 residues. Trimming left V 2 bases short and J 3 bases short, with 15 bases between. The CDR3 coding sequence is TGTGCCAGCAGCGTGGGCACAGGGACGGCCAATCAGCCCCAGCATTTT. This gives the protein CASSVGTGTANQPQHF.

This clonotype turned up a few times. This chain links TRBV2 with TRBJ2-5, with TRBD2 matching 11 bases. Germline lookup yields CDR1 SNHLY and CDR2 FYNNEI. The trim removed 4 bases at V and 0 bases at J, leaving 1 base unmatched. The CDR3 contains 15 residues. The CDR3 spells CASSGTSGYQETQYF. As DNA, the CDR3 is TGTGCCAGCAGTGGGACTAGCGGGTACCAAGAGACCCAGTACTTC. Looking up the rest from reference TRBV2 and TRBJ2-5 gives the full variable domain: EPEVTQTPSHQVTQMGQEVILRCVPISNHLYFYWYRQILGQKVEFLVSFYNNEISEKSEIFDDQFSVERPDGSNFTLKIRSTKLEDSAMYFCASSGTSGYQETQYFGPGTRLLVL.

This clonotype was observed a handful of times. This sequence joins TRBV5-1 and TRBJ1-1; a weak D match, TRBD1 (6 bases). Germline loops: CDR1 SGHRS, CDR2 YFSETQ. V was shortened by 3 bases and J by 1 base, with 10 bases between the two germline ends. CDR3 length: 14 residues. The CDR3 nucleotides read TGCGCCAGCAGCTCTGAGGGACAGAACACTGAAGCTTTCTTT. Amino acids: CASSSEGQNTEAFF.

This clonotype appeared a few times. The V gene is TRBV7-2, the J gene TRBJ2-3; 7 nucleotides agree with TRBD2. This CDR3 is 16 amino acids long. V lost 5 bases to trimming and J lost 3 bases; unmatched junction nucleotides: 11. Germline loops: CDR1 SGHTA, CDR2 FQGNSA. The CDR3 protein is CASSPYRLGGTDTQYF. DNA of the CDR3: TGTGCCAGCAGCCCTTACCGCTTGGGGGGGACAGATACGCAGTATTTT.

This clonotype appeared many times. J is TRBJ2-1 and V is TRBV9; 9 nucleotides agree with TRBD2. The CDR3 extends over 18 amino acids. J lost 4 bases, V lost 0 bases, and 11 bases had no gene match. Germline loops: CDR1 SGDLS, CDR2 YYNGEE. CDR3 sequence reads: CASSVEGQRGDLYNEQFF. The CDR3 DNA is TGTGCCAGCAGCGTAGAGGGCCAGCGGGGGGACCTGTACAATGAGCAGTTCTTC.

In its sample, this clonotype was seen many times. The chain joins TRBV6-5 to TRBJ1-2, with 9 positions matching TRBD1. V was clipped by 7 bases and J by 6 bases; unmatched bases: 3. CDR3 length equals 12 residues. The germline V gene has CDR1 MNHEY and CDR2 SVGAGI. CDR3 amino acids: CASKGQGNGYTF. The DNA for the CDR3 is TGTGCCAGCAAGGGACAGGGAAATGGCTACACCTTC.

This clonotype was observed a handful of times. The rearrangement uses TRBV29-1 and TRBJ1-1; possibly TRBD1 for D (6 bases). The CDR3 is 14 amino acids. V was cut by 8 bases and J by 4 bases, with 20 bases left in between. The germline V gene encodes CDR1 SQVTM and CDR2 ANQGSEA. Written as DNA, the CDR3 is TGCAGCTCCTCCCGGGGGGCGTATGGCACTGAAGCTTTCTTT. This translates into CSSSRGAYGTEAFF.

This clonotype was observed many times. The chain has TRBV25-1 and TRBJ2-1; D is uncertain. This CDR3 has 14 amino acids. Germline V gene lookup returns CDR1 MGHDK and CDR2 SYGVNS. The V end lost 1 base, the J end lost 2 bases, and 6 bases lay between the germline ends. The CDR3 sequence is CASSESAAYNEQFF. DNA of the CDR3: TGTGCCAGCAGTGAATCGGCAGCCTACAATGAGCAGTTCTTC.

CDR3 coding DNA: TGTGCCAGCAGCTCGTACAGGGATGAGGAGACCCAGTACTTC. Its translation: CASSSYRDEETQYF. The V and J genes are TRBV7-9 and TRBJ2-5; perhaps TRBD1 as D (6 bases). CDR1 SEHNR and CDR2 FQNEAQ come from the germline V gene (reference sequence). The length of the CDR3 is 14 residues. The V and J ends lost 4 bases and 5 bases respectively, with 14 bases between them.

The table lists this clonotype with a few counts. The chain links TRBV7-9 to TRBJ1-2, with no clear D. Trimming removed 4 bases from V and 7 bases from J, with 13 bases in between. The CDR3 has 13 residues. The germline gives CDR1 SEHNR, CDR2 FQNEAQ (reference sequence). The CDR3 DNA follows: TGTGCCAGCAGCTCCCCCTCCGAGACTGGCTACACCTTC. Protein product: CASSSPSETGYTF.

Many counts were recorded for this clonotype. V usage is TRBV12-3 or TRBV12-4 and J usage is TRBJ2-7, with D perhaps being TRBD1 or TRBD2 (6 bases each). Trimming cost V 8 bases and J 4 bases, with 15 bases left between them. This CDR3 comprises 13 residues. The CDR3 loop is CASPGEVLYEQYF. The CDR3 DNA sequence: TGTGCCAGCCCAGGGGAGGTTCTTTACGAGCAGTACTTC.

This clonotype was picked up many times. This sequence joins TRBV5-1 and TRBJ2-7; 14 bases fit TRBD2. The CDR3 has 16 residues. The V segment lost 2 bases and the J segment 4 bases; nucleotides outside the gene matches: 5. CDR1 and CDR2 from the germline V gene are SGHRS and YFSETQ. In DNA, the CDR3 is TGCGCCAGCAGCTTACCCGGGACTAGCGGGAGTTACGAGCAGTACTTC. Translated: CASSLPGTSGSYEQYF.

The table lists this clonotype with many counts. The DNA for the CDR3 is TGTGCCAGCAGCTTCCGCGGGACAGGGCGCTCGGAGCAGTACTTC. Translating gives CASSFRGTGRSEQYF. This rearrangement joins TRBV7-2 to TRBJ2-7, with TRBD1 matching over 9 bases. CDR1 and CDR2 (germline): SGHTA, FQGNSA. The ends lost 3 bases at V and 7 bases at J; junction bases unmatched: 10. The CDR3 is made up of 15 amino acids.